The 29 T cell receptor beta chains given below trace back to one sample, sequenced in a study of shared clonotypes between healthy human individuals. Profiling relied on immunoSEQ multiplex PCR, and the TCRdb table lists in-frame clones only, not all of them. The sample includes nearly 1 million clones, 60% to 85% of them seen just once. Sequenced sample: memory CD4+ T cells sorted from blood. The subset was: CD45RA-negative fraction. The receptor set was obtained from a man aged 18 to 35 in good health.

This clone appeared many times. V and J are TRBV10-1 and TRBJ2-3; 8 positions match TRBD1. Germline V CDR1 and CDR2: WNHNN, SYGVQD (reference sequence). After removal of 7 bases from V and 0 bases from J, the junction contained 12 bases not matched to a gene. There are 17 residues in the CDR3. CDR3 bases: TGCGCCAGCAACCAGGGGGCACCTATCCCCAGCACAGATACGCAGTATTTT. Protein product: CASNQGAPIPSTDTQYF.

The chain employs TRBV15 and TRBJ1-1; D perhaps matches TRBD1 (6 bases). Germline V gene sequence: CDR1 LNHNV, CDR2 YYDKDF (reference sequence). V dropped 0 bases and J dropped 8 bases, with 16 bases sitting between them. The CDR3 sequence is 15 residues long. This CDR3 is CATSRDREGVREAFF. In DNA, the CDR3 is TGTGCCACCAGCAGAGATCGGGAGGGGGTGCGCGAAGCTTTCTTT.

The rearrangement links TRBV7-2 to TRBJ2-5, with D maybe TRBD2 (5 bases). Trimming cost V 1 base and J 4 bases, with 16 bases left between them. The CDR3 spans 16 residues. Germline V CDR1 and CDR2: SGHTA, FQGNSA. CDR3 sequence reads: CASSLEASGISETQYF. CDR3 DNA sequence: TGTGCCAGCAGCTTAGAGGCCAGCGGCATCTCAGAGACCCAGTACTTC.

This sequence joins TRBV27 and TRBJ1-5; TRBD1 agrees at 7 bases. CDR1 and CDR2 from the germline V gene are MNHEY and SMNVEV (reference sequence). The ends lost 4 bases at V and 3 bases at J; junction bases unmatched: 3. The CDR3 is 14 amino acids. CDR3 coding DNA: TGTGCCAGCAGTTCGGGACAGTTCAATCAGCCCCAGCATTTT. Amino acid sequence: CASSSGQFNQPQHF.

The table lists this clone with a count of one. J is TRBJ2-1 and V is TRBV9, with 11 bases identical to TRBD2. CDR3 length: 16 residues. V lost 4 bases to trimming and J lost 2 bases; unmatched junction nucleotides: 5. CDR1 is SGDLS and CDR2 is YYNGEE in the germline V gene. CDR3 region: CASSLGLAEAYNEQFF. The CDR3 region has the DNA TGTGCCAGCAGCTTGGGACTAGCGGAGGCCTACAATGAGCAGTTCTTC.

The chain carries TRBV11-3 and TRBJ2-7, with D perhaps being TRBD1 or TRBD2 (5 bases each). The CDR3 is made up of 15 amino acids. Deletions cut 6 bases from V and 0 bases from J, with 15 bases between. Germline CDR1 and CDR2: SGHNT and YENEEA. CDR3 DNA: TGTGCCAGCAGGGGGACCCCTGGGGCCTCCTACGAGCAGTACTTC. This translates into CASRGTPGASYEQYF. The whole variable domain, filled in from reference TRBV11-3 and TRBJ2-7, reads EAGVVQSPRYKIIEKKQPVAFWCNPISGHNTLYWYLQNLGQGPELLIRYENEEAVDDSQLPKDRFSAERLKGVDSTLKIQPAELGDSAVYLCASRGTPGASYEQYFGPGTRLTVT.

V and J are TRBV27 and TRBJ1-5; D possibly corresponds to TRBD1 (5 bases). The V and J ends lost 2 bases and 0 bases respectively, with 26 bases between them. Germline V gene lookup returns CDR1 MNHEY and CDR2 SMNVEV (reference sequence). CDR3 length: 21 amino acids. CDR3 nucleotides: TGTGCCAGCAGTTTACCCCCGGCAGGTTGGATTGAGGGGTATAGCAATCAGCCCCAGCATTTT. This codes for CASSLPPAGWIEGYSNQPQHF.

This chain connects TRBV11-2 to TRBJ2-5; 7 bases fit TRBD1. The CDR3 extends over 16 amino acids. Germline V gene data show CDR1 as SGHAT and CDR2 as FQNNGV. V lost 1 base, J lost 0 bases, and 5 bases stayed unmatched. The CDR3 nucleotides are TGTGCCAGCAGCTTAGGGGACAGCCGATACCAAGAGACCCAGTACTTC. It specifies CASSLGDSRYQETQYF.

This chain joins TRBV10-1 and TRBJ2-3, with 7 bases identical to TRBD2. Trimming removed 3 bases from V and 14 bases from J; junction bases left unmatched: 11. The CDR3 length is 13 residues. Germline V gene sequence: CDR1 WNHNN, CDR2 SYGVQD (reference sequence). CDR3: CASSDSLADNWYF. The CDR3 nucleotides read TGCGCCAGCAGTGATAGCCTAGCGGATAATTGGTATTTT.

The chain combines TRBV6-5 with TRBJ2-7, with 8 nucleotides matching TRBD1. V trimming: 6 bases; J trimming: 7 bases; junction bases outside the gene matches: 8. This CDR3 spans 13 amino acids. Germline V gene sequence: CDR1 MNHEY, CDR2 SVGAGI. The CDR3 spells CASRGQGTGEQYF. The CDR3 bases are TGTGCCAGCAGAGGACAGGGTACGGGGGAGCAGTACTTC.

This chain joins TRBV5-4 and TRBJ1-1; TRBD1 agrees at 9 bases. Germline V gene data show CDR1 as SGHNT and CDR2 as YYREEE (reference sequence). The CDR3 runs 15 residues. V gave up 6 bases and J gave up 6 bases; unmatched junction bases: 12. The DNA of the CDR3 is TGTGCCAGCACGGTACAGGGGGCCAGGAGGGCTGAAGCTTTCTTT. It encodes CASTVQGARRAEAFF.

The chain joins TRBV7-2 to TRBJ2-3, with D perhaps TRBD1 or TRBD2 (6 bases each). Germline lookup yields CDR1 SGHTA and CDR2 FQGNSA. V lost 1 base, J lost 4 bases, and 15 bases lay in between. The length of the CDR3 is 16 residues. This CDR3 reads CASSLVGGGGPDTQYF. The CDR3 DNA sequence: TGTGCCAGCAGCTTAGTTGGCGGAGGGGGGCCAGATACGCAGTATTTT. The entire variable domain, with the rest obtained from reference TRBV7-2 and TRBJ2-3, is as follows: GAGVSQSPSNKVTEKGKDVELRCDPISGHTALYWYRQSLGQGLEFLIYFQGNSAPDKSGLPSDRFSAERTGGSVSTLTIQRTQQEDSAVYLCASSLVGGGGPDTQYFGPGTRLTVL.

This chain links TRBV10-3 with TRBJ2-3; unclear D gene. This CDR3 has 13 amino acids. V shed 4 bases and J shed 7 bases, with 12 bases lying between them. Germline V gene lookup returns CDR1 ENHRY and CDR2 SYGVKD. The DNA for the CDR3 is TGTGCCATCAGTGGCACAAAGGAAAATACGCAGTATTTT. Translating it yields CAISGTKENTQYF.

A word on this clone: This specimen includes other DNA sequences encoding the same CDR3. The chain combines TRBV5-6 with TRBJ1-6; D call uncertain. Trimming took off 0 bases at V and 7 bases at J, with 5 bases between the two ends. The CDR3 is made up of 13 amino acids. CDR1 is SGHDT, CDR2 YYEEEE, per germline. The CDR3 DNA is TGTGCCAGCAGCTTGGATAGGAATTCACCCCTCCACTTT. Residues: CASSLDRNSPLHF.

The V gene is TRBV28, the J gene TRBJ1-1, with D perhaps TRBD1 (5 bases). V lost 8 bases and J lost 5, with 18 bases in between. Germline-derived CDR1 and CDR2 are MDHEN and SYDVKM. This CDR3 is 14 amino acids long. For the CDR3, the DNA is TGTGCCAGCGGAATTCAGGGAAGGGGTACTGAAGCTTTCTTT. Its protein product is CASGIQGRGTEAFF.

The CDR3 nucleotides are TGTGCCAGCAGTTTTCGGACAGACCTTAATTCACCCCTCCACTTT. It is translated as CASSFRTDLNSPLHF. This chain links TRBV27 with TRBJ1-6; maybe TRBD1 (6 bases). The CDR3 length is 15 residues. CDR1 MNHEY and CDR2 SMNVEV come from the germline V gene (reference sequence). V dropped 3 bases and J dropped 6 bases, with 12 bases sitting between them.

The chain joins TRBV6-6 to TRBJ1-5; D perhaps matches TRBD1 (6 bases). Germline V CDR1 and CDR2: MNHNY, SVGAGI (reference sequence). This CDR3 region has 16 residues. Between the trimmed V and J ends, which lost 6 bases and 5 bases, there was a span of 20 bases. CDR3 nucleotide sequence: TGTGCCAGCAGCCCCAGAGGGGGGGTGGTGGATCAGCCCCAGCATTTT. Translating it yields CASSPRGGVVDQPQHF.

V and J are TRBV5-4 and TRBJ2-5; no reliable D call. V lost 2 bases, J lost 5 bases, and 10 bases lay in between. The CDR3 is 13 amino acids. Germline V gene lookup returns CDR1 SGHNT and CDR2 YYREEE (reference sequence). The CDR3 here is CASSLKVEETQYF. In DNA form, the CDR3 reads TGTGCCAGCAGCTTAAAAGTGGAGGAGACCCAGTACTTC.

This sequence joins TRBV5-4 and TRBJ2-1; TRBD1 agrees at 12 bases. Germline trimming cut 5 bases from V and 7 bases from J; bases unmatched to any gene: 4. Germline V gives CDR1 SGHNT, CDR2 YYREEE (reference sequence). The CDR3 runs 14 residues. CDR3 sequence reads: CASRRDRGPNEQFF. CDR3 in DNA: TGTGCCAGCAGACGGGACAGGGGGCCTAATGAGCAGTTCTTC.

The gene calls are TRBV9 and TRBJ2-3; 7 nucleotides match TRBD2. Germline V CDR1 and CDR2: SGDLS, YYNGEE. V dropped 0 bases and J dropped 3; count of bases not matched to a gene: 7. CDR3 length equals 16 residues. The chain's CDR3 is CASSVGAGAGTDTQYF. The DNA of the CDR3 is TGTGCCAGCAGCGTAGGGGCGGGAGCCGGGACAGATACGCAGTATTTT.

The sample holds one count of this clone. The chain couples TRBV11-2 to TRBJ2-1, with TRBD1 matching over 10 bases. Germline V lookup: CDR1 SGHAT, CDR2 FQNNGV. CDR3 length: 15 amino acids. The J segment lost 7 bases and the V segment lost 5 bases, leaving 8 bases of the junction unmatched. The CDR3 reads CASSTRQGAGNEQFF. CDR3 DNA sequence: TGTGCCAGCAGCACCCGACAGGGGGCGGGGAATGAGCAGTTCTTC.

The gene calls are TRBV29-1 and TRBJ1-1, with D possibly matching TRBD1 (5 bases). V gave up 6 bases and J gave up 7 bases, with 15 bases separating them. There are 12 residues in the CDR3. Germline lookup yields CDR1 SQVTM and CDR2 ANQGSEA. CDR3 coding DNA: TGCAGCGTGGGTTTGGGGGAAAGTGAAGCTTTCTTT. It codes for CSVGLGESEAFF.

Written as DNA, the CDR3 is TGTGCCAGCAGCTTGGCTGGGGGGGCGCGTGGCTACACCTTC. Translation gives CASSLAGGARGYTF. The rearrangement joins TRBV7-9 to TRBJ1-2; maybe TRBD1 (6 bases). The CDR3 runs 14 residues. The germline V and J ends were trimmed by 3 bases and 7 bases, with 15 bases remaining between them. The germline gives CDR1 SEHNR, CDR2 FQNEAQ (reference sequence).

This rearrangement joins TRBV5-1 to TRBJ1-6; unclear D gene. V shed 4 bases and J shed 6 bases, with 14 bases lying between them. Germline loops: CDR1 SGHRS, CDR2 YFSETQ. The CDR3 has 15 residues. The CDR3 sequence is CASSPERTGNSPLHF. CDR3 nucleotide sequence: TGCGCCAGCAGCCCTGAACGGACGGGTAATTCACCCCTCCACTTT.

The V and J genes are TRBV28 and TRBJ1-5; 9 bases agree with TRBD1. Per germline, CDR1 MDHEN and CDR2 SYDVKM. This CDR3 contains 15 residues. The V segment lost 4 bases and the J segment 7 bases; nucleotides outside the gene matches: 8. The CDR3: CASSWTQGAGQPQHF. The CDR3 coding sequence is TGTGCCAGCAGTTGGACACAGGGGGCGGGACAGCCCCAGCATTTT.

The chain couples TRBV7-6 to TRBJ1-1; D remains ambiguous. The CDR3 runs to 14 residues. Germline V gene sequence: CDR1 SGHVS, CDR2 FNYEAQ. Trimming left V 5 bases short and J 0 bases short, with 10 bases between. The CDR3 sequence is CASSRLAMNTEAFF. The CDR3 region has the DNA TGTGCCAGCAGCCGATTAGCGATGAACACTGAAGCTTTCTTT. Full variable domain (remainder filled in from reference TRBV7-6 and TRBJ1-1): GAGVSQSPRYKVTKRGQDVALRCDPISGHVSLYWYRQALGQGPEFLTYFNYEAQQDKSGLPNDRFSAERPEGSISTLTIQRTEQRDSAMYRCASSRLAMNTEAFFGQGTRLTVV.

As DNA, the CDR3 is TGTGCCAGCAGCCGCGCGGCCCCCAGTTCACCCCTCCACTTT. The encoded protein is CASSRAAPSSPLHF. This rearrangement joins TRBV5-6 to TRBJ1-6; D call uncertain. Germline V CDR1 and CDR2: SGHDT, YYEEEE. CDR3 length: 14 amino acids. With 4 bases removed from V and 9 bases from J, the gap between germline ends came to 14 bases.

CDR3 sequence: CASSGAGETQYF. The CDR3 nucleotides read TGTGCCAGCAGCGGGGCGGGAGAGACCCAGTACTTC. The chain has TRBV6-6 and TRBJ2-5; D possibly uses TRBD1 or TRBD2 (5 bases each). From germline, CDR1 is MNHNY and CDR2 SVGAGI (reference sequence). V gave up 6 bases and J gave up 4 bases, with 9 bases separating them. CDR3 length equals 12 residues.

This clone has just one count. The gene calls are TRBV19 and TRBJ2-7; possibly TRBD1 or TRBD2 for D (5 bases each). Germline loops: CDR1 LNHDA, CDR2 SQIVND (reference sequence). The CDR3 is 13 residues long. V was shortened by 7 bases and J by 3 bases, with 13 bases between the two germline ends. The CDR3 nucleotides are TGTGCCAGTACGGGGCGCTTGGGCTACGAGCAGTACTTC. This codes for CASTGRLGYEQYF.